Below, 25 T cell receptor beta chains from the same sample are listed, as sequenced in a study of blood T cell repertoires in COVID-19. TCRdb's copy holds only in-frame clones and misses some; the assay was immunoSEQ multiplex PCR. Of tens of thousands of clones detected, 75% to 90% appear once; the ten largest clones hold over 15%. The sample was peripheral blood. These receptors all come from a woman aged 60-70 years with COVID-19, enrolled during active disease.

V and J are TRBV15 and TRBJ2-1; 13 nucleotides agree with TRBD2. CDR1 is LNHNV and CDR2 is YYDKDF in the germline V gene (reference sequence). The trim removed 1 base at V and 7 bases at J, leaving 4 bases unmatched. The CDR3 covers 16 residues. For the CDR3, the DNA is TGTGCCACCAGCAGAGCCGGGACTAGCGGGATGAATGAGCAGTTCTTC. Protein: CATSRAGTSGMNEQFF.

The chain joins TRBV29-1 to TRBJ2-7, with unresolved D. The V end lost 4 bases, the J end lost 3 bases, and 7 bases lay between the germline ends. This CDR3 is 11 amino acids long. Germline V gives CDR1 SQVTM, CDR2 ANQGSEA. CDR3 DNA sequence: TGCAGCGTTGGCGGAGTCTACGAGCAGTACTTC. Translated, it gives CSVGGVYEQYF.

The chain couples TRBV11-2 to TRBJ2-7; 8 bases match TRBD1. The CDR3 has 15 amino acids. With 6 bases clipped from V and 6 bases from J, the junction kept 13 bases outside the gene matches. Germline V lookup: CDR1 SGHAT, CDR2 FQNNGV. The CDR3 region has the DNA TGTGCCAGCAGACGTAGGGGACAGGTGGGGGGCGAGCAGTACTTC. Amino acid sequence: CASRRRGQVGGEQYF. Full variable domain (outside the CDR3, taken from reference TRBV11-2 and TRBJ2-7): EAGVAQSPRYKIIEKRQSVAFWCNPISGHATLYWYQQILGQGPKLLIQFQNNGVVDDSQLPKDRFSAERLKGVDSTLKIQPAKLEDSAVYLCASRRRGQVGGEQYFGPGTRLTVT.

J is TRBJ1-2 and V is TRBV20-1; D ambiguous. In germline, CDR1 is DFQATT, CDR2 SNEGSKA (reference sequence). CDR3 length equals 10 residues. The germline V and J ends were trimmed by 2 bases and 14 bases, with 12 bases remaining between them. The CDR3 reads CSARRVVNTF. DNA for the CDR3: TGCAGTGCTAGACGGGTTGTAAATACCTTC.

The CDR3 nucleotides read TGTGCCTGGAGTGTACAGGGACAGGGAGTTGAAAAACTGTTTTTT. Encoded protein: CAWSVQGQGVEKLFF. V gene TRBV30 combines with J gene TRBJ1-4, with 9 bases matching TRBD1. Per germline, CDR1 GTSNPN and CDR2 SVGIG (reference sequence). V gave up 0 bases and J gave up 7 bases; unmatched junction bases: 6. The CDR3 loop spans 15 amino acids.

This chain connects TRBV24-1 to TRBJ2-3, with a weak D call TRBD2 (6 bases). Germline V lookup: CDR1 KGHDR, CDR2 SFDVKD. The CDR3 spans 16 residues. V lost 3 bases, J lost 2 bases, and 14 bases lay in between. CDR3 residues: CATSDTGTQNTDTQYF. The DNA for the CDR3 is TGTGCCACCAGTGATACCGGGACTCAGAACACAGATACGCAGTATTTT.

The chain combines TRBV11-2 with TRBJ1-5; possible D gene TRBD1, 5 bases. CDR3 size: 15 residues. Trimming took 5 bases from V and 0 from J, leaving 11 bases between them. Germline CDR1 is SGHAT and CDR2 is FQNNGV. The DNA of the CDR3 is TGTGCCAGCAGCCTTACAGGTTATAGCAATCAGCCCCAGCATTTT. Protein product: CASSLTGYSNQPQHF.

This chain uses TRBV5-1 with TRBJ1-2, with 7 bases that match TRBD1. The length of the CDR3 is 15 residues. Germline loops: CDR1 SGHRS, CDR2 YFSETQ. V lost 4 bases and J lost 0; bases outside the gene matches: 6. Here the CDR3 reads CASSKGQAPNYGYTF. CDR3 DNA sequence: TGCGCCAGCAGCAAAGGACAGGCCCCTAACTATGGCTACACCTTC.

This chain connects TRBV6-5 to TRBJ1-1, with D unclear. From germline, CDR1 is MNHEY and CDR2 SVGAGI. With 0 bases removed from V and 4 bases from J, the gap between germline ends came to 9 bases. There are 14 residues in the CDR3. CDR3 DNA: TGTGCCAGCAGTTACTCGAATTCGGGCACTGAAGCTTTCTTT. Translation: CASSYSNSGTEAFF.

In this sample, this clone turned up once. The chain combines TRBV23-1 with TRBJ2-7, with D possibly matching TRBD1 (6 bases). TRBV23-1 carries the ORF label, with uncertain function. This CDR3 region has 16 residues. V was shortened by 8 bases and J by 3 bases, with 23 bases between the two germline ends. The DNA of the CDR3 is TGCGCCAGCCTCGCCGACAGGCCGGTGGAACACTACGAGCAGTACTTC. This encodes CASLADRPVEHYEQYF.

CDR3 DNA sequence: TGTGCCAGTAGCGGACTCCGGGGTTACGAGCAGTACTTC. This gives the protein CASSGLRGYEQYF. This sequence joins TRBV19 and TRBJ2-7, with D possibly TRBD2 on 5 matching bases. The CDR3 has 13 residues. Per germline, CDR1 LNHDA and CDR2 SQIVND (reference sequence). V was pared by 6 bases and J by 4 bases, with 13 bases between.

The rearrangement links TRBV10-3 to TRBJ1-1; 12 nucleotides agree with TRBD1. Trimming removed 8 bases from V and 1 base from J; junction bases left unmatched: 2. The CDR3 covers 14 residues. CDR1 is ENHRY and CDR2 is SYGVKD in the germline V gene. Written as DNA, the CDR3 is TGTGCCATCCGGGACAGGGGGCCGAACACTGAAGCTTTCTTT. This sequence encodes CAIRDRGPNTEAFF.

V gene TRBV7-9 combines with J gene TRBJ1-4, with D perhaps TRBD1 (5 bases). CDR3 length equals 14 residues. Looked up from germline, CDR1 is SEHNR and CDR2 is FQNEAQ (reference sequence). Trimming stripped 5 bases from V and 3 bases from J, with 10 bases between. DNA for the CDR3: TGTGCCAGCAGCCCTCGACAGTCTAATGAAAAACTGTTTTTT. Its protein is CASSPRQSNEKLFF.

The V and J genes are TRBV9 and TRBJ1-2; a possible D gene is TRBD1 (6 bases). Trimming left V 2 bases short and J 1 base short, with 15 bases between. Germline lookup yields CDR1 SGDLS and CDR2 YYNGEE. CDR3 length: 16 amino acids. This CDR3 reads CASSVRTGLVNYGYTF. The CDR3 DNA reads as TGTGCCAGCAGCGTCCGAACAGGGCTAGTTAACTATGGCTACACCTTC. The full variable domain, with the rest looked up from reference TRBV9 and TRBJ1-2, is DSGVTQTPKHLITATGQRVTLRCSPRSGDLSVYWYQQSLDQGLQFLIQYYNGEERAKGNILERFSAQQFPDLHSELNLSSLELGDSALYFCASSVRTGLVNYGYTFGSGTRLTVV.

In this sample, this clone turned up once. The chain uses TRBV29-1 and TRBJ1-6; D is undetermined. The germline V and J ends were trimmed by 4 bases and 6 bases, with 7 bases remaining between them. Germline V lookup: CDR1 SQVTM, CDR2 ANQGSEA. This CDR3 spans 12 amino acids. CDR3: CSVVDGNSPLHF. The CDR3 bases are TGCAGCGTTGTAGACGGTAATTCACCCCTCCACTTT.

J is TRBJ1-5 and V is TRBV7-2; perhaps TRBD1 as D (6 bases). The V gene's germline CDR1 is SGHTA and CDR2 FQGNSA. This CDR3 spans 15 amino acids. Trimming removed 2 bases at V and 7 bases at J, with 15 bases between. The DNA for the CDR3 is TGTGCCAGCAGCTTAACGGCAGGGGTTCACCAGCCCCAGCATTTT. Translating gives CASSLTAGVHQPQHF.

The V gene is TRBV7-9, the J gene TRBJ2-7; D perhaps matches TRBD2 (6 bases). CDR3 length equals 11 residues. V gave up 5 bases and J gave up 6 bases, with 8 bases separating them. Germline CDR1 is SEHNR and CDR2 is FQNEAQ (reference sequence). The CDR3 coding sequence is TGTGCCAGCAGCCCCGGGGGCGAGCAGTACTTC. It translates to CASSPGGEQYF.

V usage is TRBV15 and J usage is TRBJ2-4; 8 bases map to TRBD2. From germline, CDR1 is LNHNV and CDR2 YYDKDF (reference sequence). Trimming at V came to 7 bases and at J to 4 bases, leaving 9 bases not matched to a gene. The CDR3 spans 15 residues. The CDR3: CATTGGGQGKNIQYF. The CDR3 DNA reads as TGTGCCACCACCGGGGGGGGCCAGGGGAAAAACATTCAGTACTTC. Full variable domain (outside the CDR3, taken from reference TRBV15 and TRBJ2-4): DAMVIQNPRYQVTQFGKPVTLSCSQTLNHNVMYWYQQKSSQAPKLLFHYYDKDFNNEADTPDNFQSRRPNTSFCFLDIRSPGLGDTAMYLCATTGGGQGKNIQYFGAGTRLSVL.

This sequence joins TRBV10-2 and TRBJ1-5; D not certain. The CDR3 sequence is 14 residues long. Germline CDR1 WSHSY, CDR2 SAAADI. V lost 0 bases to trimming and J lost 6 bases, with 9 bases between them. The CDR3 DNA reads as TGCGCCAGCAGTGAGTCTTCAGGAGGTCAGCCCCAGCATTTT. The encoded protein is CASSESSGGQPQHF.

The DNA of the CDR3 is TGCAGCGTTATAAAGGGAGCGGGTTCACCCCTCCACTTT. It codes for CSVIKGAGSPLHF. The V and J genes are TRBV29-1 and TRBJ1-6; D uncertain. The CDR3 is 13 amino acids. Trimming removed 5 bases from V and 9 bases from J, with 14 bases in between. Germline V CDR1 and CDR2: SQVTM, ANQGSEA.

The chain combines TRBV10-1 with TRBJ2-1; unclear D gene. V gave up 2 bases and J gave up 7 bases, with 9 bases separating them. Germline assignment: CDR1 WNHNN and CDR2 SYGVQD (reference sequence). The CDR3 sequence is 13 residues long. The CDR3, as DNA: TGCGCCAGCAGTGAGCAGGCCATGAATGAGCAGTTCTTC. Residues: CASSEQAMNEQFF.

V gene TRBV29-1 combines with J gene TRBJ1-2; D is uncertain. Looked up from germline, CDR1 is SQVTM and CDR2 is ANQGSEA. CDR3 length equals 13 residues. With 0 bases removed from V and 2 bases from J, the gap between germline ends came to 7 bases. The DNA of the CDR3 is TGCAGCGTTGAAGATCGAGGGAACTATGGCTACACCTTC. Its protein product is CSVEDRGNYGYTF.

This sequence joins TRBV27 and TRBJ2-3; 10 nucleotides agree with TRBD2. The CDR3 runs 15 residues. The V segment lost 4 bases and the J segment 4 bases; nucleotides outside the gene matches: 5. The germline V gene encodes CDR1 MNHEY and CDR2 SMNVEV (reference sequence). CDR3 region: CASSSLAGGADTQYF. CDR3 nucleotide sequence: TGTGCCAGCAGTTCGTTAGCGGGAGGCGCAGATACGCAGTATTTT.

The chain combines TRBV9 with TRBJ2-3; 10 nucleotides line up with TRBD2. V lost 4 bases to trimming and J lost 4 bases; unmatched junction nucleotides: 9. The length of the CDR3 is 16 residues. Germline CDR1 is SGDLS and CDR2 is YYNGEE. As DNA, the CDR3 is TGTGCCAGCAGCTTCAAATCCGGGACTAGCGCAGATACGCAGTATTTT. This sequence encodes CASSFKSGTSADTQYF.

V is TRBV4-3 and J is TRBJ2-7, with a tentative D call TRBD1 (5 bases). The CDR3 covers 17 residues. Germline loops: CDR1 LGHNA, CDR2 YSLEER. The V end was cut by 0 bases, the J end by 0 bases, with 15 bases between. The CDR3 protein is CASSQDIGVQNSYEQYF. In DNA, the CDR3 is TGCGCCAGCAGCCAAGATATAGGGGTACAGAACTCCTACGAGCAGTACTTC.